These 19 T cell receptor beta chains came from one sample sequenced in a study of vaccination effects on CD4 cells after COVID-19. Sequencing in the ViraFEST assay came after antigen-specific CD4+ T cells had been expanded with viral peptide pools, which were used to stimulate PBMC. Upon completion of 10 to 11 days in culture, CD4+ T cells were isolated. The person had a PCR-confirmed SARS-CoV-2 infection during March to December 2020. The cohort was immunized with two doses of either the BNT162b2 or mRNA-1273 vaccine. Generated by immunoSEQ multiplex PCR, the TCRdb table keeps only in-frame clones and is missing some. The table includes about 15,000 clones, over 60% detected once. Antigens for these TCRs are unknown. The material sequenced was CD4+ T cells from PBMCs cultured with SARS-CoV-2 spike peptides, taken after COVID-19 vaccination. The receptors were gathered from a human donor who had a prior SARS-CoV-2 infection.

This chain connects TRBV3-1 (or the pseudogene TRBV3-2) to TRBJ2-5, with 7 bases lining up with TRBD1. The CDR3 spans 14 residues. V trimming: 2 bases; J trimming: 5 bases; junction bases outside the gene matches: 5. Germline V gene data show CDR1 as LGHDT and CDR2 as YNNKEL (reference sequence). The CDR3 coding sequence is TGTGCCAGCAGCCAATATACAGGGGCGGAGACCCAGTACTTC. Translation: CASSQYTGAETQYF.

The rearrangement joins TRBV11-3 to TRBJ1-2, with a possible D match to TRBD1 (6 bases). The V gene's germline CDR1 is SGHNT and CDR2 YENEEA. Trimming cost V 4 bases and J 4 bases, with 16 bases left between them. This CDR3 spans 15 amino acids. The CDR3 is CASSYTGSYGYGYTF. The DNA of the CDR3 is TGTGCCAGCAGCTATACAGGGAGTTATGGCTATGGCTACACCTTC.

V is TRBV27 and J is TRBJ1-1; D remains ambiguous. Germline V gene lookup returns CDR1 MNHEY and CDR2 SMNVEV (reference sequence). Deletions cut 2 bases from V and 1 base from J, with 5 bases between. The CDR3 totals 13 residues. Written as DNA, the CDR3 is TGTGCCAGCAGTTTAAAACAGAACACTGAAGCTTTCTTT. Translating gives CASSLKQNTEAFF.

CDR3 sequence (DNA): TGTGCCTGGAGTAGGGGAACAGGGGGCTCCTACGAGCAGTACTTC. Residues: CAWSRGTGGSYEQYF. The chain joins TRBV30 to TRBJ2-7, with 8 bases that match TRBD1. The CDR3 extends over 15 amino acids. The V gene's germline CDR1 is GTSNPN and CDR2 SVGIG (reference sequence). V dropped 2 bases and J dropped 0; count of bases not matched to a gene: 6.

This clone showed up just once. This chain joins TRBV7-2 and TRBJ2-5; no clear D gene. CDR1 is SGHTA and CDR2 is FQGNSA in the germline V gene. Trimming removed 5 bases at V and 5 bases at J, with 18 bases between. This CDR3 is 15 amino acids long. CDR3 sequence (DNA): TGTGCCAGCAGCCCCACTATCCTCTGGTGGGAGACCCAGTACTTC. It is translated as CASSPTILWWETQYF.

V usage is TRBV5-8 and J usage is TRBJ1-5; weak D call: TRBD1 (5 bases). V lost 2 bases and J lost 1, with 16 bases in between. CDR1 and CDR2 from the germline V gene are SGHTS and YDEGEE. The CDR3 consists of 17 residues. Here the CDR3 reads CASSFWLGDFSNQPQHF. The DNA for the CDR3 is TGTGCCAGCAGCTTCTGGCTGGGGGACTTCAGCAATCAGCCCCAGCATTTT.

V usage is TRBV7-8 and J usage is TRBJ2-7; D remains ambiguous. The germline V gene encodes CDR1 SGHVS and CDR2 FQNEAQ. The CDR3 has 14 residues. V shed 5 bases and J shed 4 bases, with 15 bases lying between them. CDR3 amino acids: CASSQGPFPYEQYF. In DNA form, the CDR3 reads TGTGCCAGCAGCCAAGGGCCGTTTCCATACGAGCAGTACTTC.

This sequence joins TRBV16 and TRBJ1-5; weak D call: TRBD1 (6 bases). The CDR3 is made up of 16 amino acids. V lost 4 bases to trimming and J lost 2 bases, with 15 bases between them. The germline V gene has CDR1 KGHSY and CDR2 FQNENV. CDR3: CASSPMQGRGNQPQHF. The CDR3 coding sequence is TGTGCCAGCAGCCCCATGCAGGGGAGAGGCAATCAGCCCCAGCATTTT.

V usage is TRBV6-5 and J usage is TRBJ1-6; weak D call: TRBD1 (5 bases). Per germline, CDR1 MNHEY and CDR2 SVGAGI. With 7 bases removed from V and 0 bases from J, the gap between germline ends came to 10 bases. The CDR3 has 15 residues. CDR3 sequence (DNA): TGTGCCAGCACGCTCGGGGGCTCCTATAATTCACCCCTCCACTTT. This encodes CASTLGGSYNSPLHF.

The chain uses TRBV30 and TRBJ1-5, with D possibly being TRBD1 (6 bases). V lost 4 bases to trimming and J lost 6 bases, with 16 bases between them. The CDR3 consists of 14 residues. Germline values: CDR1 GTSNPN, CDR2 SVGIG (reference sequence). CDR3 amino acids: CAWTSTDRTQPQHF. In DNA form, the CDR3 reads TGTGCCTGGACTTCCACCGACAGGACTCAGCCCCAGCATTTT.

This sequence joins TRBV6-5 and TRBJ1-2; D might be TRBD1 (5 bases). Germline V gene sequence: CDR1 MNHEY, CDR2 SVGAGI. The V gene lost 1 base and the J gene lost 5 bases, with 8 bases spanning the gap. CDR3 length: 13 residues. The DNA of the CDR3 is TGTGCCAGCAGTTACTGGGGCGAGTATGGCTACACCTTC. Its protein product is CASSYWGEYGYTF.

This chain links TRBV6-1 with TRBJ1-2; unclear D gene. The germline CDR1 and CDR2 sequences are MNHNS and SASEGT. V lost 0 bases, J lost 3 bases, and 17 bases lay in between. CDR3 size: 17 residues. The chain's CDR3 is CASSEAPAILGDYGYTF. As DNA, the CDR3 is TGTGCCAGCAGTGAAGCGCCCGCGATCCTGGGAGACTATGGCTACACCTTC.

The chain recombines TRBV6-2 or TRBV6-3 with TRBJ1-3; D is perhaps TRBD1 (6 bases). The CDR3 covers 18 residues. Germline CDR1 is MNHEY and CDR2 is SVGEGT. V was trimmed by 0 bases and J by 1 base, leaving 16 bases between them. The CDR3 region is CASSYSRRGQKSGNTIYF. The CDR3, as DNA: TGTGCCAGCAGTTACTCTCGGAGAGGACAGAAATCTGGAAACACCATATATTTT.

The chain joins TRBV10-2 to TRBJ2-3, with D uncertain. The ends were cut back, 1 base at V and 1 base at J, with 6 bases in the middle. This CDR3 contains 14 residues. CDR1 is WSHSY and CDR2 is SAAADI in the germline V gene. The CDR3 region has the DNA TGCGCCAGCAGTGAGTTAGCTCGCACAGATACGCAGTATTTT. Translating it yields CASSELARTDTQYF.

A word on this clone: A junction boundary mismatches the germline segment, possibly from a read error. The same CDR3 also results from other DNA sequences found in this sample. The chain uses TRBV19 and TRBJ1-5; D not certain. Germline CDR1 LNHDA, CDR2 SQIVND (reference sequence). CDR3 length equals 13 residues. CDR3 sequence reads: CASSVDRNQPQHF. The CDR3, as DNA: TGTGCCAGTAGTGTAGACCGCAATCAGCCCCAGCATTTT.

The chain links TRBV18 to TRBJ2-1; 9 nucleotides match TRBD1. Germline V gives CDR1 KGHSH, CDR2 LQKENI. Trimming took 4 bases from V and 7 from J; bases not matched to a gene: 5. The CDR3 is 14 residues long. CDR3 nucleotides: TGTGCCAGCTCACTTCCGGGACAGGGTAATGAGCAGTTCTTC. Amino acids: CASSLPGQGNEQFF.

This sequence joins TRBV28 and TRBJ2-5, with TRBD2 identical over 9 bases. There are 16 residues in the CDR3. From germline, CDR1 is MDHEN and CDR2 SYDVKM. With V trimmed by 5 bases and J by 3 bases, 10 bases remained unmatched. The CDR3 loop reads CASSPVAGVREETQYF. The CDR3 nucleotides read TGTGCCAGCAGTCCGGTAGCGGGAGTACGGGAAGAGACCCAGTACTTC.

The J gene is TRBJ1-4, the V gene TRBV2; D call uncertain. The germline CDR1 and CDR2 sequences are SNHLY and FYNNEI. V lost 6 bases, J lost 4 bases, and 15 bases lay in between. This CDR3 is built from 15 residues. As DNA, the CDR3 is TGTGCCAGCAGCGAGGTTTGGGGAGGTAATGAAAAACTGTTTTTT. Translated, it gives CASSEVWGGNEKLFF.

The rearrangement joins TRBV4-2 to TRBJ2-7; 9 nucleotides agree with TRBD2. The germline V gene has CDR1 LGHNA and CDR2 YNFKEQ. J lost 4 bases, V lost 1 base, and 14 bases had no gene match. This CDR3 comprises 18 residues. In DNA, the CDR3 is TGTGCCAGCAGCCAAGTTCAGGCAAGTAGCGGGAGACTTTACGAGCAGTACTTC. Translated, it gives CASSQVQASSGRLYEQYF.